The clone carrying this T cell receptor (beta chain) came up a few times. Antigen unknown. The data were taken from a study of T-cell memory formation after mild COVID-19. The CDR3 sequence is 14 residues long. CDR1 SGHDT and CDR2 YYEEEE come from the germline V gene. Trimming took 4 bases from V and 5 from J; bases not matched to a gene: 7. Study-wide findings and caveats: CD4+ contracting clones were found mainly in CM and EM, and CD8+ ones in EMRA.

MiXCR was run by TCRdb on the 5' RACE reads, yielding one entry per CDR3 protein. The sample yields tens of thousands of distinct CDR3 sequences, around 10% seen once. Sequenced input: PBMCs or a T cell subset sorted from them (not recorded which). J is TRBJ1-1 and V is TRBV5-6; TRBD1 aligns across 8 bases. The sequence was obtained from a man in his late teens or twenties who had mild COVID-19 (a few samples of this study predate the infection). Cell type and time point are not known. The CDR3 loop is CASSPTGGMTEAFF. The CDR3 DNA reads as TGTGCCAGCAGCCCCACAGGGGGAATGACTGAAGCTTTCTTT.